This T cell receptor (beta chain) comes out of a study of T cells in Graves' hyperthyroidism and ophthalmopathy. In patients aged 18 to 65, hyperthyroidism was newly diagnosed, with duration under 2 months. TCR beta CDR3 regions were amplified from RNA transcripts. The TCR CDR3 was amplified in a first-round RT-PCR using the HTBI primer set. Via MiXCR, TCRdb re-called the multiplex PCR reads, giving one row per CDR3 protein. Seen here are 600,000 or so distinct CDR3 sequences, 15% to 20% observed once, and the top ten hold 3.8%. This clonotype has at least ten counts. The sample was blood. The TCR comes from a woman younger than 45 with Graves' hyperthyroidism.

The CDR3 region is CATSEVSGVYNEQFF. The CDR3 DNA sequence: TGTGCCACCAGTGAAGTTAGCGGGGTGTACAATGAGCAGTTCTTC. The genes are TRBV24-1 and TRBJ2-1, with 8 nucleotides matching TRBD2. In germline, CDR1 is KGHDR, CDR2 SFDVKD. V gave up 4 bases and J gave up 4 bases; unmatched junction bases: 5. The CDR3 extends over 15 amino acids.